The 5 T cell receptor beta chains below were found in one sample sequenced in a study of cytomegalovirus exposure and HLA in healthy donors. In the PCR, 60 Vbeta and 13 Jbeta primers were used. TCRdb keeps only in-frame clones here, not all; method: immunoSEQ multiplex PCR. The sample has 100,000 or so clones, 65% to 85% seen once; the top ten hold approximately 2%. Sequencing was done on a sample of PBMCs. These TCRs come from a woman aged 40 to 55 in good health and CMV-seronegative.

A single count supports this clone. The CDR3 loop is CASSDNSGNTIYF. CDR3 nucleotide sequence: TGTGCCAGCAGTGACAACTCTGGAAACACCATATATTTT. The J gene is TRBJ1-3, the V gene TRBV6-5, with D unclear. V lost 5 bases, J lost 0 bases, and 5 bases lay in between. This CDR3 contains 13 residues. CDR1 is MNHEY, CDR2 SVGAGI, per germline.

The CDR3 DNA is TGTGCCAGCAGCCGACTAGTATACACCGGGGAGCTGTTTTTT. Translated, it gives CASSRLVYTGELFF. V gene TRBV14 combines with J gene TRBJ2-2, with a possible D match to TRBD2 (6 bases). This CDR3 has 14 residues. V lost 4 bases, J lost 3 bases, and 9 bases lay in between. Germline lookup yields CDR1 SGHDN and CDR2 FVKESK.

This clone was found a few times. This chain connects TRBV4-1 to TRBJ1-2, with a weak D call TRBD1 (6 bases). From germline, CDR1 is MGHRA and CDR2 YSYEKL. This CDR3 is 16 amino acids long. Trimming took off 0 bases at V and 0 bases at J, with 11 bases between the two ends. DNA of the CDR3: TGCGCCAGCAGCCAAGACCGGACAGAAGCTAACTATGGCTACACCTTC. This translates into CASSQDRTEANYGYTF.

This clone was detected once. V gene TRBV6-5 combines with J gene TRBJ2-7, with 9 bases fitting TRBD1. This CDR3 region has 15 residues. Losses at the gene ends were 4 bases for V and 0 bases for J; bases not matched to a gene: 4. The V gene's germline CDR1 is MNHEY and CDR2 SVGAGI. CDR3 in amino acids: CASSSRQGGSYEQYF. The DNA of the CDR3 is TGTGCCAGCAGTTCCCGACAGGGGGGCTCCTACGAGCAGTACTTC.

This clone was seen more than once but under ten times. Other nucleotide sequences in the sample specify the same CDR3. The rearrangement joins TRBV5-4 to TRBJ2-5; maybe TRBD2 (5 bases). Deletions cut 3 bases from V and 2 bases from J, with 26 bases between. Germline-derived CDR1 and CDR2 are SGHNT and YYREEE (reference sequence). CDR3 length: 19 residues. The chain's CDR3 is CASSSGYVWRSEGQETQYF. DNA for the CDR3: TGTGCCAGCAGCTCCGGTTACGTGTGGAGGTCCGAAGGGCAAGAGACCCAGTACTTC.